The 27 T cell receptor beta chains given below trace back to one sample, sequenced in a study of T-cell reconstitution after alpha-beta-depleted transplantation in children. Preparation of the TCRbeta library used unique molecular identifiers. TCRdb re-derived calls from the PCR reads in MiXCR, one entry per CDR3 protein. The repertoire has 500,000 to 600,000 distinct CDR3 sequences, about 33% of them found once; the top ten carry under 3%. This material consisted of PBMCs from the stem cell graft donor, taken from the stem cell graft. These receptor sequences come from a human donor who donated a stem cell graft to a child with aplastic anemia.

This chain connects TRBV5-5 to TRBJ2-7; no reliable D call. With 4 bases removed from V and 2 bases from J, the gap between germline ends came to 16 bases. The CDR3 consists of 15 residues. Germline CDR1 SGHKS, CDR2 YYEKEE (reference sequence). The CDR3 region is CASSLERQPAYEQYF. In DNA form, the CDR3 reads TGTGCCAGCAGCCTCGAACGGCAGCCAGCCTACGAGCAGTACTTC.

This chain connects TRBV7-9 to TRBJ1-1; the D gene is possibly TRBD1 (5 bases). The germline V gene encodes CDR1 SEHNR and CDR2 FQNEAQ (reference sequence). This CDR3 region has 14 residues. Trimming cost V 1 base and J 3 bases, with 9 bases left between them. The CDR3 reads CASSLGQTYTEAFF. Written as DNA, the CDR3 is TGTGCCAGCAGCTTAGGACAGACCTACACTGAAGCTTTCTTT.

The chain links TRBV7-2 to TRBJ2-3, with 12 bases lining up with TRBD1. The CDR3 sequence is 16 residues long. Germline V gene sequence: CDR1 SGHTA, CDR2 FQGNSA. V lost 5 bases, J lost 4 bases, and 7 bases stayed unmatched. The CDR3 sequence: CASSREGTGGPDTQYF. As DNA, the CDR3 is TGTGCCAGCAGCCGAGAGGGGACAGGGGGCCCAGATACGCAGTATTTT.

This clonotype was seen only a few times. The chain recombines TRBV7-6 with TRBJ2-7; D remains unclear. From germline, CDR1 is SGHVS and CDR2 FNYEAQ. This CDR3 comprises 15 residues. V dropped 0 bases and J dropped 1 base, with 10 bases sitting between them. The CDR3 sequence is CASSLAVMSSYEQYF. The CDR3 DNA is TGTGCCAGCAGCTTAGCGGTCATGAGTTCCTACGAGCAGTACTTC.

The chain has TRBV5-1 and TRBJ1-2; no clear D gene. Germline CDR1 and CDR2: SGHRS and YFSETQ. V dropped 0 bases and J dropped 6 bases, with 18 bases sitting between them. The CDR3 contains 16 residues. CDR3 in DNA: TGCGCCAGCAGCTTGGGACATGAAAAACCTATTCATGGCTACACCTTC. It encodes CASSLGHEKPIHGYTF.

The chain couples TRBV18 to TRBJ1-4, with D unclear. This CDR3 spans 12 amino acids. V lost 6 bases to trimming and J lost 10 bases, with 12 bases between them. CDR1 and CDR2 (germline): KGHSH, LQKENI. The CDR3 is CASSEGIGKLFF. CDR3 DNA sequence: TGTGCCAGCTCGGAAGGGATCGGAAAACTGTTTTTT. The entire variable domain, with the rest obtained from reference TRBV18 and TRBJ1-4, is as follows: NAGVMQNPRHLVRRRGQEARLRCSPMKGHSHVYWYRQLPEEGLKFMVYLQKENIIDESGMPKERFSAEFPKEGPSILRIQQVVRGDSAAYFCASSEGIGKLFFGSGTQLSVL.

This chain links TRBV11-3 with TRBJ1-4; no clear D gene. Germline V lookup: CDR1 SGHNT, CDR2 YENEEA. This CDR3 has 17 amino acids. V dropped 3 bases and J dropped 10 bases, with 24 bases sitting between them. The CDR3: CASSFGAGQTNEIKLFF. The CDR3 DNA sequence: TGTGCCAGCAGCTTCGGTGCAGGCCAGACCAACGAGATAAAACTGTTTTTT.

This rearrangement joins TRBV5-1 to TRBJ1-1; 8 bases align to TRBD1. With 6 bases clipped from V and 1 base from J, the junction kept 8 bases outside the gene matches. The CDR3 is 15 amino acids. Germline V gives CDR1 SGHRS, CDR2 YFSETQ. The chain's CDR3 is CASMTGDASNTEAFF. In DNA form, the CDR3 reads TGCGCCAGCATGACAGGGGACGCCTCGAACACTGAAGCTTTCTTT.

This clonotype was counted a few times. The CDR3 sequence is CSVESGEVGSGGYTF. CDR3 nucleotide sequence: TGCAGCGTTGAATCGGGGGAGGTTGGATCTGGTGGCTACACCTTC. The V call is TRBV29-1, the J call TRBJ1-2; maybe TRBD1 (5 bases). From germline, CDR1 is SQVTM and CDR2 ANQGSEA. V was trimmed by 2 bases and J by 7 bases, leaving 20 bases between them. CDR3 length: 15 residues.

The rearrangement uses TRBV6-5 and TRBJ2-7; 9 bases fit TRBD1. With V trimmed by 2 bases and J by 5 bases, 7 bases remained unmatched. The CDR3 spans 15 residues. The germline V gene has CDR1 MNHEY and CDR2 SVGAGI. This CDR3 is CASSYGGQGKHEQYF. The CDR3 DNA follows: TGTGCCAGCAGTTACGGGGGACAGGGTAAGCACGAGCAGTACTTC.

This clonotype occurred a few times. The chain links TRBV5-1 to TRBJ2-6; no reliable D call. The germline CDR1 and CDR2 sequences are SGHRS and YFSETQ. CDR3 length: 17 residues. V lost 0 bases and J lost 3, with 13 bases in between. CDR3 sequence reads: CASSLGSGYFGANVLTF. Here the CDR3 DNA reads TGCGCCAGCAGCTTGGGGAGTGGTTACTTTGGGGCCAACGTCCTGACTTTC.

J is TRBJ1-2 and V is TRBV13, with D unclear. Germline CDR1 reads PRHDT; CDR2 reads FYEKMQ (reference sequence). The ends were cut back, 4 bases at V and 6 bases at J, with 12 bases in the middle. This CDR3 spans 13 amino acids. This CDR3 reads CASSYLGGNGYTF. CDR3 sequence (DNA): TGTGCCAGCAGCTACCTAGGTGGAAATGGCTACACCTTC. Based on the CDR3 plus reference TRBV13 and TRBJ1-2, the full variable domain is AAGVIQSPRHLIKEKRETATLKCYPIPRHDTVYWYQQGPGQDPQFLISFYEKMQSDKGSIPDRFSAQQFSDYHSELNMSSLELGDSALYFCASSYLGGNGYTFGSGTRLTVV.

This clonotype occurred many times. The chain employs TRBV7-9 and TRBJ2-7; D is undetermined. The ends were cut back, 1 base at V and 4 bases at J, with 5 bases in the middle. Germline CDR1 reads SEHNR; CDR2 reads FQNEAQ (reference sequence). The CDR3 runs to 12 residues. The CDR3 region is CASSLVGYEQYF. The CDR3 DNA reads TGTGCCAGCAGCTTAGTGGGTTACGAGCAGTACTTC.

A few counts support this clonotype. The J gene is TRBJ2-7, the V gene TRBV9; no clear D. The CDR3 sequence is 14 residues long. Per the germline V gene, CDR1 is SGDLS and CDR2 is YYNGEE. Trimming shortened V by 0 bases and J by 2 bases, and 9 bases separated the two germline ends. CDR3 region: CASSVGQTPYEQYF. The CDR3 DNA follows: TGTGCCAGCAGCGTAGGCCAGACGCCCTACGAGCAGTACTTC. Combining the CDR3 with reference TRBV9 and TRBJ2-7 gives the whole variable domain DSGVTQTPKHLITATGQRVTLRCSPRSGDLSVYWYQQSLDQGLQFLIQYYNGEERAKGNILERFSAQQFPDLHSELNLSSLELGDSALYFCASSVGQTPYEQYFGPGTRLTVT.

The V and J genes are TRBV20-1 and TRBJ1-2; D might be TRBD1 (5 bases). Germline V gives CDR1 DFQATT, CDR2 SNEGSKA (reference sequence). This CDR3 contains 15 residues. Trimming pared 0 bases from V and 5 bases from J, leaving 16 bases between. CDR3 nucleotides: TGCAGTGCTAGAGATCGAGGGGCAGGTGGATATGGCTACACCTTC. It yields the protein CSARDRGAGGYGYTF.

This rearrangement joins TRBV5-1 to TRBJ2-3; D is perhaps TRBD1 (6 bases). V lost 4 bases and J lost 6, with 15 bases in between. This CDR3 comprises 14 residues. The germline V gene encodes CDR1 SGHRS and CDR2 YFSETQ. The CDR3: CASSTGHSSDTQYF. The CDR3 coding sequence is TGCGCCAGCAGCACAGGGCACTCGTCCGATACGCAGTATTTT.

This clonotype was seen just once. The J gene is TRBJ2-5, the V gene TRBV9; D ambiguous. In germline, CDR1 is SGDLS, CDR2 YYNGEE. The germline V and J ends were trimmed by 0 bases and 2 bases, with 8 bases remaining between them. The CDR3 extends over 14 amino acids. CDR3 residues: CASSVAHSQETQYF. CDR3 in DNA: TGTGCCAGCAGCGTAGCCCACTCACAAGAGACCCAGTACTTC. The variable domain in full, completed from reference TRBV9 and TRBJ2-5, reads DSGVTQTPKHLITATGQRVTLRCSPRSGDLSVYWYQQSLDQGLQFLIQYYNGEERAKGNILERFSAQQFPDLHSELNLSSLELGDSALYFCASSVAHSQETQYFGPGTRLLVL.

The V call is TRBV5-4, the J call TRBJ2-1, with D perhaps assigned TRBD1 or TRBD2 (5 bases each). From germline, CDR1 is SGHNT and CDR2 YYREEE (reference sequence). The CDR3 has 17 residues. Trimming removed 2 bases from V and 2 bases from J, with 17 bases in between. The chain's CDR3 is CASSFRGMGAAYNEQFF. The CDR3 region has the DNA TGTGCCAGCAGCTTTAGGGGTATGGGAGCCGCCTACAATGAGCAGTTCTTC.

This clonotype was counted only a few times. This chain connects TRBV20-1 to TRBJ2-7, with TRBD2 matching over 11 bases. Germline CDR1 is DFQATT and CDR2 is SNEGSKA (reference sequence). V lost 0 bases and J lost 4; bases outside the gene matches: 5. CDR3 size: 15 residues. The CDR3 coding sequence is TGCAGTGCTAGAGATAGGCCTAGCGGGAGGTACGAGCAGTACTTC. Protein: CSARDRPSGRYEQYF.

The chain couples TRBV12-3 or TRBV12-4 to TRBJ1-1; 9 bases line up with TRBD1. Trimming removed 8 bases from V and 2 bases from J; junction bases left unmatched: 6. The CDR3 loop spans 14 amino acids. The DNA of the CDR3 is TGTGCCAGCTTCCGGGACAGGGATAACACTGAAGCTTTCTTT. Its translation: CASFRDRDNTEAFF.

This chain uses TRBV20-1 with TRBJ2-7; perhaps D is TRBD1 or TRBD2 (6 bases each). Deletions cut 6 bases from V and 3 bases from J, with 18 bases between. Germline CDR1 and CDR2: DFQATT and SNEGSKA (reference sequence). This CDR3 comprises 14 residues. The DNA for the CDR3 is TGCAGTGCGGCTGAGGGGGGAGCCCACTACGAGCAGTACTTC. Its protein product is CSAAEGGAHYEQYF.

The chain combines TRBV9 with TRBJ2-3; D gene ambiguous. The CDR3 is 16 amino acids. CDR1 and CDR2 from the germline V gene are SGDLS and YYNGEE. The germline V and J ends were trimmed by 0 bases and 2 bases, with 13 bases remaining between them. The CDR3 coding sequence is TGTGCCAGCAGCGTAGGTTCGCGCCTAACCACAGATACGCAGTATTTT. This translates into CASSVGSRLTTDTQYF.

The chain combines TRBV5-1 with TRBJ2-7, with D tentatively TRBD2 (5 bases). The germline V and J ends were trimmed by 6 bases and 0 bases, with 16 bases remaining between them. CDR3 length: 15 residues. CDR1 is SGHRS, CDR2 YFSETQ, per germline. The CDR3 spells CASTLGFGSSYEQYV. CDR3 DNA sequence: TGCGCCAGCACCTTAGGATTTGGGAGCTCCTACGAGCAGTACGTC.

The chain employs TRBV18 and TRBJ2-7; possible D gene TRBD2, 6 bases. Germline CDR1 reads KGHSH; CDR2 reads LQKENI. This CDR3 has 13 amino acids. Trimming removed 2 bases at V and 6 bases at J, with 11 bases between. CDR3 coding DNA: TGTGCCAGCTCACCAGCGCTAGCGACCGAGCAGTACGTC. Translating it yields CASSPALATEQYV.

This chain joins TRBV5-1 and TRBJ1-5; 7 bases line up with TRBD1. Trimming cost V 3 bases and J 6 bases; bases outside gene matches: 6. The CDR3 extends over 14 amino acids. CDR1 is SGHRS, CDR2 YFSETQ, per germline. The CDR3 reads CASSSGTAGQPQHF. The CDR3 region has the DNA TGCGCCAGCAGCTCCGGGACAGCAGGTCAGCCCCAGCATTTT.

V is TRBV10-3 and J is TRBJ1-5; a weak D match, TRBD1 (5 bases). Trimming removed 6 bases at V and 7 bases at J, with 13 bases between. CDR3 length: 13 residues. In germline, CDR1 is ENHRY, CDR2 SYGVKD. The CDR3 is CAIRGEGPQPQHF. The CDR3 nucleotides read TGTGCCATCAGGGGGGAGGGGCCCCAGCCCCAGCATTTT.

This CDR3 is CASSLAGGRSEQYF. The CDR3 bases are TGCGCCAGCAGCTTGGCCGGGGGCAGATCCGAGCAGTACTTC. The chain links TRBV5-1 to TRBJ2-7; tentatively, D is TRBD1 or TRBD2 (6 bases each). Trimming left V 0 bases short and J 6 bases short, with 13 bases between. The CDR3 covers 14 residues. The V gene's germline CDR1 is SGHRS and CDR2 YFSETQ. Complete variable domain (other parts from reference TRBV5-1 and TRBJ2-7): KAGVTQTPRYLIKTRGQQVTLSCSPISGHRSVSWYQQTPGQGLQFLFEYFSETQRNKGNFPGRFSGRQFSNSRSEMNVSTLELGDSALYLCASSLAGGRSEQYFGPGTRLTVT.